Below, 11 T cell receptor beta chains from the same sample are listed, as sequenced in a study of glioma-infiltrating T cells. The iRepertoire nested amplicon-rescue multiplex PCR amplified TCR alpha and beta CDR3s from RNA. MiXCR, applied by TCRdb to the multiplex PCR reads, yields one record per CDR3 protein. The sample holds some 99,000 distinct CDR3 sequences; less than 30% are singletons and the top ten take roughly a third. The sample was glioma tissue, nonneoplastic brain tissue, or PBMCs (not recorded which). These receptors were taken from a human donor with low-grade glioma or glioblastoma, undergoing nonglioma brain surgery, or in good health (not recorded which).

About this clonotype: Being one base from a much bigger clone, this may be a read error. The chain uses TRBV29-1 and TRBJ2-3, with TRBD2 as a possible D gene (5 bases). Germline CDR1 and CDR2: SQVTM and ANQGSEA. The CDR3 has 14 residues. For the CDR3, the DNA is TGCAGCGTTGCCGAGGGTCTTAGCACTGATACGCAGTATTTT. It is translated as CSVAEGLSTDTQYF.

A note on this clonotype: Just one base apart from a much larger clone, this may be a read error. The rearrangement joins TRBV29-1 to TRBJ2-1; TRBD2 might be the D (5 bases). Between the trimmed V and J ends, which lost 1 base and 15 bases, there was a span of 13 bases. There are 11 residues in the CDR3. From germline, CDR1 is SQVTM and CDR2 ANQGSEA. The CDR3 DNA is TGCAGCGTTGAAGGACAATCTCGGGGGTTCTTC. It codes for CSVEGQSRGFF.

This clonotype turned up a few times. Just one base apart from a much larger clone, this may be a read error. The CDR3 spells CASGYLAGGAQETQYF. The CDR3 nucleotides read TGTGCCAGCGGCTACCTAGCGGGGGGCGCTCAAGAGACCCAGTACTTC. The chain uses TRBV2 and TRBJ2-5; 11 positions agree with TRBD2. The CDR3 covers 16 residues. Germline trimming cut 8 bases from V and 2 bases from J; bases unmatched to any gene: 10. Germline lookup yields CDR1 SNHLY and CDR2 FYNNEI.

This clonotype has a handful of counts. This chain connects TRBV19 to TRBJ1-5; D is undetermined. The CDR3 spans 14 residues. The germline CDR1 and CDR2 sequences are LNHDA and SQIVND (reference sequence). V gave up 11 bases and J gave up 0 bases, with 14 bases separating them. The CDR3 DNA follows: TGTGCCGCCAATACAGTTTATAGCAATCAGCCCCAGCATTTT. Protein sequence: CAANTVYSNQPQHF.

In this sample, this clonotype turned up many times. This chain connects TRBV4-3 to TRBJ2-7; no definite D call. This CDR3 comprises 17 residues. Per germline, CDR1 LGHNA and CDR2 YSLEER. V was shortened by 4 bases and J by 0 bases, with 19 bases between the two germline ends. The CDR3 nucleotides are TGCGCCAGCAGCCTTCGCCCTACCCCCCCGAGCTCCTACGAGCAGTACTTC. The encoded protein is CASSLRPTPPSSYEQYF.

This clonotype was detected many times. The chain joins TRBV5-4 to TRBJ1-1; D uncertain. This CDR3 has 15 amino acids. Germline V gene lookup returns CDR1 SGHNT and CDR2 YYREEE (reference sequence). The V end was cut by 2 bases, the J end by 0 bases, with 11 bases between. CDR3 protein: CASSLVGNLNTEAFF. The CDR3, as DNA: TGTGCCAGCAGCTTAGTTGGGAATTTGAACACTGAAGCTTTCTTT.

This clonotype was picked up many times. J is TRBJ1-2 and V is TRBV29-1; the D is unclear. This CDR3 spans 11 amino acids. Germline V gives CDR1 SQVTM, CDR2 ANQGSEA. The V gene lost 4 bases and the J gene lost 0 bases, with 3 bases spanning the gap. Here the CDR3 DNA reads TGCAGCGTTGGCGCTAACTATGGCTACACCTTC. Encoded protein: CSVGANYGYTF.

This clonotype was detected a few times. This sequence joins TRBV9 and TRBJ1-2; D is uncertain. CDR1 SGDLS and CDR2 YYNGEE come from the germline V gene. CDR3 length: 13 residues. Trimming removed 2 bases from V and 4 bases from J, with 9 bases in between. CDR3 sequence: CASSVNQVYGYTF. The CDR3 nucleotides read TGTGCCAGCAGCGTCAACCAGGTCTATGGCTACACCTTC.

The chain is built from TRBV6-1 and TRBJ2-7; maybe TRBD2 (5 bases). The V end lost 6 bases, the J end lost 3 bases, and 9 bases lay between the germline ends. The CDR3 totals 12 residues. Germline V gives CDR1 MNHNS, CDR2 SASEGT. The CDR3 sequence: CASRTTSYEQYF. CDR3 coding DNA: TGTGCCAGCAGGACTACTAGCTACGAGCAGTACTTC.

This clonotype was seen ten or more times. The rearrangement links TRBV6-1 to TRBJ1-2, with D possibly matching TRBD1 (5 bases). Germline lookup yields CDR1 MNHNS and CDR2 SASEGT. V was trimmed by 3 bases and J by 5 bases, leaving 13 bases between them. This CDR3 is built from 14 residues. CDR3 amino acids: CASSDPGRKYGYTF. DNA for the CDR3: TGTGCCAGCAGTGACCCGGGACGGAAATATGGCTACACCTTC.

This clonotype was detected many times. The genes are TRBV6-2 or TRBV6-3 and TRBJ1-5; a possible D gene is TRBD1 (5 bases). The CDR3 covers 12 residues. The V gene lost 8 bases and the J gene lost 2 bases, with 7 bases spanning the gap. The V gene's germline CDR1 is MNHEY and CDR2 SVGEGT. The CDR3: CASQQGNQPQHF. Written as DNA, the CDR3 is TGTGCCAGCCAACAGGGCAATCAGCCCCAGCATTTT.